This entry is about one T cell receptor (beta chain). Its specificity is unknown. V dropped 1 base and J dropped 7 bases, with 10 bases sitting between them. CDR1 and CDR2 (germline): SNHLY, FYNNEI. CDR3 length equals 13 residues. These data are taken from a study of cytomegalovirus exposure and HLA in healthy donors. Study results and caveats: The authors later found TCR association rates varying by HLA locus, with DRB1 most and HLA-C fewest. In an earlier analysis, in several hundred donors, most V segments appeared productive either ~90% or ~30% of the time. CMV serostatus was the only immune exposure information that was available.

Primers for the PCR totalled 60 Vbeta and 13 Jbeta. Here immunoSEQ multiplex PCR was the method, and the copy in TCRdb shows in-frame clones only, minus some. The table records 75,000 to 95,000 clones, around two thirds of them present only once. V is TRBV2 and J is TRBJ2-5, with no clear D. Sequenced material: PBMCs. This receptor was obtained from a young man in good health and CMV-seronegative. In DNA form, the CDR3 reads TGTGCCAGCAGTGAAGGCGGAGCCGGGACCCAGTACTTC. It encodes CASSEGGAGTQYF.